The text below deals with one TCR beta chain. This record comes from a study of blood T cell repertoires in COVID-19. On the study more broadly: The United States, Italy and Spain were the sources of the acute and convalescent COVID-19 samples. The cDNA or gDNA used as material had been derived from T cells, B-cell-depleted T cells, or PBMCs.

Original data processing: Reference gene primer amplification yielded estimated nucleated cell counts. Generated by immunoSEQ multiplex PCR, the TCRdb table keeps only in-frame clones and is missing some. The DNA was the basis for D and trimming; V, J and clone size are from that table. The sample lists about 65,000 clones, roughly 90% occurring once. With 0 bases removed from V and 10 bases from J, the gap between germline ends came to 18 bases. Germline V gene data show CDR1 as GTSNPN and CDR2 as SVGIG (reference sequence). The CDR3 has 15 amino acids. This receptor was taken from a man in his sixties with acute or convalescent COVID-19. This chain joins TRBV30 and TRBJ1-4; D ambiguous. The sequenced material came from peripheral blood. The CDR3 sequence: CAWSVRRNDFGKLFF. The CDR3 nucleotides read TGTGCCTGGAGTGTACGGCGGAACGACTTTGGAAAACTGTTTTTT.